The 30 T cell receptor beta chains presented below share a single source sample, sequenced in a study of T cell clonality in common variable immunodeficiency. Sequencing used immunoSEQ multiplex PCR; TCRdb keeps in-frame clones, though not all of them. The sample presents around 45,000 clones, none singletons. The sample consisted of peripheral blood mononuclear cells. Receptors originate from a person between 18 and 69 years old in good health.

There are many counts of this clone. The read terminates 3 residues before the CDR3 end, so the remaining end is supplied by the germline J gene. The chain couples TRBV30 to TRBJ1-5, with TRBD1 as a possible D gene (5 bases). The V gene's germline CDR1 is GTSNPN and CDR2 SVGIG (reference sequence). CDR3 length: 13 amino acids. Trimming pared 2 bases from V and 4 bases from J, leaving 9 bases between. The CDR3 bases that were read are TGTGCCTGGAGTCGAGACAGTAATCAGCCC. Protein: CAWSRDSNQP. The entire CDR3 reads CAWSRDSNQPQHF.

This clone was picked up many times. The read stops 3 residues short of the end of the CDR3; the missing end is completed from the germline J gene. The V call is TRBV5-1, the J call TRBJ1-2; D might be TRBD1 (6 bases). This CDR3 region has 19 residues. Germline CDR1 reads SGHRS; CDR2 reads YFSETQ. The V gene lost 0 bases and the J gene lost 0 bases, with 21 bases spanning the gap. The CDR3 DNA, read in part, is TGCGCCAGCAGCTTGGCCTTGGGGACAAGCCTTGGGTCTAACTATGGC. Encoded protein: CASSLALGTSLGSNYG. The entire CDR3 protein is CASSLALGTSLGSNYGYTF.

This clone was detected ten times or more. The CDR3 end lies 3 residues beyond the end of the read and is filled in from the germline J gene. This rearrangement joins TRBV19 to TRBJ2-2; TRBD2 matches at 10 bases. The germline V gene encodes CDR1 LNHDA and CDR2 SQIVND (reference sequence). The ends lost 6 bases at V and 4 bases at J; junction bases unmatched: 5. The CDR3 spans 15 residues. The CDR3 protein is CASRGLATLTGELFF. Partial CDR3 DNA: TGTGCCAGTAGGGGACTAGCGACACTCACCGGGGAG. Together with reference TRBV19 and TRBJ2-2, the CDR3 gives the full variable domain: DGGITQSPKYLFRKEGQNVTLSCEQNLNHDAMYWYRQDPGQGLRLIYYSQIVNDFQKGDIAEGYSVSREKKESFPLTVTSAQKNPTAFYLCASRGLATLTGELFFGEGSRLTVL.

This clone was detected many times. The read comes to an end 3 residues before the CDR3 does, leaving the germline J gene to fill in the end. The chain combines TRBV10-3 with TRBJ1-1, with 8 bases aligning to TRBD1. Trimming at V came to 6 bases and at J to 2 bases, leaving 5 bases not matched to a gene. In germline, CDR1 is ENHRY, CDR2 SYGVKD. The CDR3 spans 14 residues. CDR3 in amino acids: CAISGTGRNTEAFF. The CDR3 bases that were read are TGTGCCATCAGCGGGACAGGTCGAAACACTGAA.

This clone was recorded at least ten times. Sequencing ends 3 residues short of the CDR3 end; the germline J gene provides the rest. The chain has TRBV14 and TRBJ1-6; a weak D match, TRBD1 (5 bases). This CDR3 region has 12 residues. Germline V gives CDR1 SGHDN, CDR2 FVKESK. The V end lost 5 bases, the J end lost 7 bases, and 6 bases lay between the germline ends. This chain's CDR3 is CASSYRNSPLHF. The DNA read from the CDR3 is TGTGCCAGCAGCTACAGGAATTCACCC.

In its sample, this clone was seen many times. The CDR3 goes on 3 residues after the read ends, and that part is filled in from the germline J gene. The V gene is TRBV2, the J gene TRBJ1-6, with TRBD1 matching 7 bases. V was clipped by 5 bases and J by 7 bases; unmatched bases: 8. The CDR3 extends over 15 amino acids. Germline V lookup: CDR1 SNHLY, CDR2 FYNNEI. The sequenced part of the CDR3 DNA is TGTGCCAGCAGTTACGCCCAGGGGGGAAATTCACCC. It translates to CASSYAQGGNSP. The full CDR3 protein reads CASSYAQGGNSPLHF.

This clone was observed many times. The sequenced fragment ends 3 residues before the CDR3 boundary, so the rest is inferred from the germline J gene. The rearrangement links TRBV7-8 to TRBJ2-3, with 9 bases identical to TRBD2. The V gene's germline CDR1 is SGHVS and CDR2 FQNEAQ. The V gene end was trimmed by 0 bases and the J gene end by 2 bases; junction bases not matched to a gene: 3. The CDR3 length is 16 residues. CDR3 DNA, as far as it was read: TGTGCCAGCAGCTTAGCGCGGGGGGGCATCACAGATACG. Translated, it gives CASSLARGGITDT. The CDR3, in full, reads CASSLARGGITDTQYF.

This clone came up many times. The CDR3 end is not reached by the read, which stops 3 residues before it; the germline J gene fills it in. The chain is built from TRBV7-9 and TRBJ2-5; D possibly corresponds to TRBD1 (6 bases). There are 14 residues in the CDR3. CDR1 SEHNR and CDR2 FQNEAQ come from the germline V gene (reference sequence). V lost 3 bases to trimming and J lost 4 bases, with 12 bases between them. The CDR3 sequence is CASSFAPGVETQYF. The sequenced part of the CDR3 DNA is TGTGCCAGCAGCTTCGCACCAGGGGTAGAGACC. Based on the CDR3 plus reference TRBV7-9 and TRBJ2-5, the full variable domain is DTGVSQNPRHKITKRGQNVTFRCDPISEHNRLYWYRQTLGQGPEFLTYFQNEAQLEKSRLLSDRFSAERPKGSFSTLEIQRTEQGDSAMYLCASSFAPGVETQYFGPGTRLLVL.

This clone was recorded many times. The read falls 3 residues short of the CDR3 end, and the missing part is taken from the germline J gene. The J gene is TRBJ2-2, the V gene TRBV9, with D possibly TRBD1 on 6 matching bases. Per the germline V gene, CDR1 is SGDLS and CDR2 is YYNGEE. This CDR3 comprises 14 residues. Between the trimmed V and J ends, which lost 3 bases and 3 bases, there was a span of 9 bases. The DNA read from the CDR3 is TGTGCCAGCAGCGCTCAGGGGTACACCGGGGAG. Protein product: CASSAQGYTGE. The full CDR3 sequence reads CASSAQGYTGELFF. The entire variable domain, with the rest obtained from reference TRBV9 and TRBJ2-2, is as follows: DSGVTQTPKHLITATGQRVTLRCSPRSGDLSVYWYQQSLDQGLQFLIQYYNGEERAKGNILERFSAQQFPDLHSELNLSSLELGDSALYFCASSAQGYTGELFFGEGSRLTVL.

There are many counts of this clone. The read terminates 3 residues before the CDR3 end, so the remaining end is supplied by the germline J gene. The chain carries TRBV27 and TRBJ2-7, with 7 bases aligning to TRBD1. The length of the CDR3 is 14 residues. Germline CDR1 reads MNHEY; CDR2 reads SMNVEV (reference sequence). Trimming cost V 4 bases and J 3 bases; bases outside gene matches: 6. The CDR3 bases that were read are TGTGCCAGCAGTTACGGGGACAGTAGCTACGAG. Its translation is CASSYGDSSYE. The full CDR3 is CASSYGDSSYEQYF.

This clone showed up many times. The missing CDR3 end, 3 residues past where the read stops, is filled in from the germline J gene. The V and J genes are TRBV7-2 and TRBJ1-2, with D unresolved. CDR3 length: 13 residues. CDR1 and CDR2 (germline): SGHTA, FQGNSA. Deletions cut 1 base from V and 1 base from J, with 4 bases between. CDR3 DNA, as far as it was read: TGTGCCAGCAGCTTAGAGGGTAACTATGGC. Residues: CASSLEGNYG. The CDR3, in full, reads CASSLEGNYGYTF.

This clone was picked up a small number of times. From the germline J gene comes the end of the CDR3, since the read stops 3 residues before it. V and J are TRBV2 and TRBJ2-5, with 9 bases matching TRBD2. With V trimmed by 7 bases and J by 7 bases, 16 bases remained unmatched. The CDR3 sequence is 16 residues long. From germline, CDR1 is SNHLY and CDR2 FYNNEI. Here the CDR3 reads CASTKVASGDPGTQYF. The CDR3 bases that were read are TGTGCCAGCACCAAAGTGGCTAGCGGGGATCCTGGGACC.

This clone showed up just a few times. The sequenced fragment ends 3 residues before the CDR3 boundary, so the rest is inferred from the germline J gene. The chain recombines TRBV2 with TRBJ1-1; tentatively, D is TRBD1 (6 bases). The germline CDR1 and CDR2 sequences are SNHLY and FYNNEI. Trimming pared 11 bases from V and 4 bases from J, leaving 20 bases between. The CDR3 is 14 residues long. The CDR3: CAQGRGGRFTEAFF. The DNA read from the CDR3 is TGTGCCCAAGGGAGGGGGGGCCGTTTCACTGAA.

This clone came up many times. The missing CDR3 end, 3 residues past where the read stops, is filled in from the germline J gene. This chain joins TRBV30 and TRBJ2-2, with TRBD2 matching over 8 bases. Germline V lookup: CDR1 GTSNPN, CDR2 SVGIG (reference sequence). CDR3 length equals 14 residues. The trim removed 4 bases at V and 7 bases at J, leaving 8 bases unmatched. The CDR3 loop reads CAWTSGRDSGELFF. The covered CDR3 bases are TGTGCCTGGACGAGCGGGAGAGACAGCGGGGAG.

This clone has ten or more counts. Read coverage stops 3 residues before the CDR3 terminus; the germline J gene supplies the remainder. The chain joins TRBV7-2 to TRBJ1-1, with D possibly being TRBD1 (6 bases). CDR3 length: 14 amino acids. V was clipped by 3 bases and J by 5 bases, with 13 bases between them. Germline CDR1 reads SGHTA; CDR2 reads FQGNSA. The covered CDR3 bases are TGTGCCAGCAGCTTTAACAGGGAGGGAACTGAA. The encoded protein is CASSFNREGTE. The full CDR3 protein reads CASSFNREGTEAFF.

This clone was recorded many times. Incomplete CDR3 DNA: TGTGCCAGCATTCAAACAGGGCTTAAGGACTATGGC. This gives the protein CASIQTGLKDYG. In full, the CDR3 reads CASIQTGLKDYGYTF. The rearrangement links TRBV28 to TRBJ1-2; maybe TRBD1 (6 bases). The read ends 3 residues shy of where the CDR3 ends; the end is completed using the germline J gene. Trimming left V 7 bases short and J 3 bases short, with 18 bases between. The CDR3 totals 15 residues. Germline V gene data show CDR1 as MDHEN and CDR2 as SYDVKM.

This clone was detected many times. With the read ending 3 residues before the CDR3 end, the germline J gene is used to fill in that end. This sequence joins TRBV20-1 and TRBJ2-4; tentatively, D is TRBD2 (6 bases). The CDR3 has 15 amino acids. Trimming took off 2 bases at V and 3 bases at J, with 14 bases between the two ends. Germline assignment: CDR1 DFQATT and CDR2 SNEGSKA (reference sequence). The part of the CDR3 DNA that was read is TGCAGTGCTAGACTCGGAGGGGCGGTCAAAAACATT. It specifies CSARLGGAVKNI. In full, the CDR3 is CSARLGGAVKNIQYF.

This clone was counted at least ten times. Read sequence stops 3 residues before the CDR3 end, and the germline J gene provides the missing end. The chain is built from TRBV30 and TRBJ2-7; 7 bases are shared with TRBD2. Trimming took 0 bases from V and 6 from J; bases not matched to a gene: 2. Looked up from germline, CDR1 is GTSNPN and CDR2 is SVGIG (reference sequence). The CDR3 sequence is 12 residues long. The part of the CDR3 DNA that was read is TGTGCCTGGAGTGTAGCGGGGCTCGAG. This encodes CAWSVAGLE. In full, the CDR3 reads CAWSVAGLEQYF.

In its sample, this clone was seen many times. CDR3 residues: CSVKSGRGNTEAFF. Partial CDR3 DNA: TGCAGCGTTAAATCCGGGCGGGGGAACACTGAA. The chain employs TRBV29-1 and TRBJ1-1; D ambiguous. The read ends 3 residues before the CDR3 terminus; that terminus is restored from the germline J gene. V was shortened by 5 bases and J by 1 base, with 14 bases between the two germline ends. The CDR3 runs to 14 residues. Per germline, CDR1 SQVTM and CDR2 ANQGSEA.

Many counts were recorded for this clone. The DNA ends 3 residues before the CDR3 does, and the rest of the CDR3 is filled in from the germline J gene. This rearrangement joins TRBV7-3 to TRBJ2-5; TRBD2 matches at 8 bases. The CDR3 length is 15 residues. Germline assignment: CDR1 SGHTA and CDR2 FQGTGA. J lost 5 bases, V lost 5 bases, and 10 bases had no gene match. CDR3: CASSPRGGATETQYF. The covered CDR3 bases are TGTGCCAGCAGCCCTCGGGGGGGGGCCACGGAGACC.

This clone was observed many times. The read terminates 3 residues ahead of where the CDR3 ends, so the germline J gene completes it. The chain has TRBV18 and TRBJ2-7; TRBD1 is a possible D gene (5 bases). CDR3 length equals 12 residues. CDR1 is KGHSH and CDR2 is LQKENI in the germline V gene. V gave up 4 bases and J gave up 3 bases, with 7 bases separating them. The CDR3 bases that were read are TGTGCCAGCTCACTCCAGGGCTACGAG. Translated: CASSLQGYE. The entire CDR3 protein is CASSLQGYEQYF.

There are many counts of this clone. The read comes to an end 3 residues before the CDR3 does, leaving the germline J gene to fill in the end. The gene calls are TRBV12-3 or TRBV12-4 and TRBJ2-7, with a tentative D call TRBD2 (6 bases). The CDR3 contains 13 residues. With 4 bases removed from V and 1 base from J, the gap between germline ends came to 8 bases. Here the CDR3 reads CASSYGLSYEQYF. Incomplete CDR3 DNA: TGTGCCAGCAGTTATGGACTATCCTACGAG.

Many counts were recorded for this clone. The CDR3 extends 3 residues past the end of the read, so its final part is completed from the germline J gene. The J gene is TRBJ1-1, the V gene TRBV12-5; maybe TRBD1 (6 bases). Germline V gene data show CDR1 as LGHNT and CDR2 as FRNRAP. The ends were cut back, 1 base at V and 1 base at J, with 10 bases in the middle. The CDR3 has 15 amino acids. Incomplete CDR3 DNA: TGTGCTAGTGGTTTGGCGACAGGAGAGAACACTGAA. Amino acid sequence: CASGLATGENTE. In full, the CDR3 is CASGLATGENTEAFF.

This clone has a count of ten or more. The CDR3 end lies 3 residues beyond the end of the read and is filled in from the germline J gene. V is TRBV6-4 and J is TRBJ2-3; D perhaps matches TRBD1 (5 bases). Trimming shortened V by 0 bases and J by 4 bases, and 11 bases separated the two germline ends. Germline V gene lookup returns CDR1 MRHNA and CDR2 SNTAGT. The CDR3 is 15 amino acids. The CDR3 DNA, read in part, is TGTGCCAGCAGTGACTCGAGGCAGGGCCCAGATACG. Translated: CASSDSRQGPDT. The whole CDR3 is CASSDSRQGPDTQYF.

This clone has a count of ten or more. The junction departs from germline at one end; a sequencing error may be responsible. The read terminates 3 residues before the CDR3 end, so the remaining end is supplied by the germline J gene. The chain recombines TRBV20-1 with TRBJ1-1, with TRBD1 matching over 9 bases. This CDR3 contains 14 residues. In germline, CDR1 is DFQATT, CDR2 SNEGSKA (reference sequence). CDR3 amino acids: CSVRGTGRIAEAFF. CDR3 DNA, as far as it was read: TGCAGTGTTAGAGGGACAGGGAGGATCGCTGAA.

Many counts were recorded for this clone. Read coverage stops 3 residues before the CDR3 terminus; the germline J gene supplies the remainder. The V and J genes are TRBV7-9 and TRBJ2-1; TRBD2 matches at 14 bases. The CDR3 contains 15 residues. Per the germline V gene, CDR1 is SEHNR and CDR2 is FQNEAQ (reference sequence). V dropped 6 bases and J dropped 6; count of bases not matched to a gene: 4. CDR3 DNA, as far as it was read: TGTGCCAGCAGGCCGGGACTAGCGGGAGCCAATGAG. Its protein product is CASRPGLAGANE. The whole CDR3 protein is CASRPGLAGANEQFF. The complete variable domain, with remaining parts taken from reference TRBV7-9 and TRBJ2-1, reads DTGVSQNPRHKITKRGQNVTFRCDPISEHNRLYWYRQTLGQGPEFLTYFQNEAQLEKSRLLSDRFSAERPKGSFSTLEIQRTEQGDSAMYLCASRPGLAGANEQFFGPGTRLTVL.

This clone has a handful of counts. The read ends 3 residues early relative to the CDR3; the germline J gene fills the gap. The chain employs TRBV7-8 and TRBJ1-2, with TRBD1 as a possible D gene (5 bases). The germline V gene has CDR1 SGHVS and CDR2 FQNEAQ. The CDR3 has 14 residues. The CDR3 protein is CASSFGATNYDYTF. Partial CDR3 DNA: TGTGCCAGCAGCTTTGGGGCCACAAACTACGAC.

This clone was observed many times. Mismatch with germline at one junction end may stem from a read error. The read ends 3 residues shy of where the CDR3 ends; the end is completed using the germline J gene. V usage is TRBV7-3 and J usage is TRBJ2-3; weak D call: TRBD2 (6 bases). Germline V lookup: CDR1 SGHTA, CDR2 FQGTGA. The CDR3 totals 15 residues. The CDR3 sequence: CVSSEVGLSTDTQYF. The CDR3 bases that were read are TGTGTCAGCAGCGAGGTGGGACTTAGCACAGATACG.

This clone was counted ten times or more. The read terminates 3 residues before the CDR3 end, so the remaining end is supplied by the germline J gene. The J gene is TRBJ2-5, the V gene TRBV5-1; 8 nucleotides line up with TRBD2. V was pared by 0 bases and J by 2 bases, with 9 bases of the junction left unmatched. The CDR3 extends over 17 amino acids. The germline V gene has CDR1 SGHRS and CDR2 YFSETQ. The CDR3 region is CASSLAFLLAEQETQYF. The sequenced CDR3 bases are TGCGCCAGCAGCTTGGCCTTCTTACTAGCGGAACAAGAGACC.

Many counts were recorded for this clone. The CDR3 extends 3 residues past the end of the read, so its final part is completed from the germline J gene. This sequence joins TRBV5-1 and TRBJ2-1; 10 nucleotides agree with TRBD1. CDR1 and CDR2 from the germline V gene are SGHRS and YFSETQ. The CDR3 contains 15 residues. Trimming at V came to 3 bases and at J to 8 bases, leaving 8 bases not matched to a gene. CDR3 bases read: TGCGCCAGCAGCTGGGACAGGGGTTTGGAGGATGAG. This encodes CASSWDRGLEDE. The CDR3 in full is CASSWDRGLEDEQFF.